The rows below give T cell receptor beta chains drawn from one sample of a study of cytomegalovirus exposure and HLA in healthy donors. The assay was immunoSEQ multiplex PCR, and TCRdb's table has in-frame clones only and misses some. The sample has 150,000 to 200,000 clones, under 85% seen once; the top ten hold around 4.1%. Sample: PBMCs. The receptors were gathered from a man in his fifties or sixties in good health and CMV-seropositive. The CDR3 runs from the conserved cysteine through the conserved F or W. D genes are given only for firm matches. The size of a clone is reported for some rows only, either as once, few or many, or as a class for expanded clones.

v_call	cdr3_length	j_call	clone_size	d_call	cdr3_nt	cdr3_aa
TRBV28	16	TRBJ1-2	NA	NA	TGTGCCAGCAGTTTAGCGGTTATAGGGACATTCTCTGGCTACACCTTC	CASSLAVIGTFSGYTF
TRBV30	15	TRBJ1-3	NA	TRBD1	TGTGCCTGGACCACAGGGGGCGCAGCTGGAAACACCATATATTTT	CAWTTGGAAGNTIYF
TRBV19	13	TRBJ2-7	once	TRBD1	TGTGCCAGCCGGGACAGGGCCATGGGCGAGCAGTACTTC	CASRDRAMGEQYF
TRBV10-3	15	TRBJ2-7	NA	TRBD1	TGTGCCATCAGTGAGTCGGTCAGGGGGCGTAGCGAGCAGTACTTC	CAISESVRGRSEQYF
TRBV9	16	TRBJ1-1	NA	NA	TGTGCCAGCAGCGTAGCTGCTAAACGGGTGAACACTGAAGCTTTCTTT	CASSVAAKRVNTEAFF
TRBV6-5	16	TRBJ2-6	NA	NA	TGTGCCAGCAGTTACTCTCCCTTCTCTGGGGCCAACGTCCTGACTTTC	CASSYSPFSGANVLTF
TRBV5-6	13	TRBJ2-7	NA	TRBD1	TGTGCCAGCAGGGGACAGTCCTCCTACGAGCAGTACTTC	CASRGQSSYEQYF
TRBV2	13	TRBJ2-5	NA	TRBD2	TGTGCCAGCAGCGGACTAGCGGGAGTAGTGCAGTACTTC	CASSGLAGVVQYF
TRBV27	17	TRBJ1-2	few	TRBD1	TGTGCCAGCAGCCAACAACCCGGGACAGGGCGGAACTATGGCTACACCTTC	CASSQQPGTGRNYGYTF
TRBV30	11	TRBJ2-7	NA	NA	TGTGCCTTCTCAGTGAACTACGAGCAGTACTTC	CAFSVNYEQYF
TRBV7-3	15	TRBJ2-1	NA	TRBD2	TGTGCCAGCAGCGCCTCTAGCGGGGGGGCAGATGAGCAGTTCTTC	CASSASSGGADEQFF
TRBV2	12	TRBJ2-5	NA	NA	TGTGCCGGCTCGGGGGTCGGGGAGACCCAGTACTTC	CAGSGVGETQYF
TRBV15	15	TRBJ1-5	NA	TRBD1	TGTGCCACCAGCAACTTAGCAGGGGGAAATCAGCCCCAGCATTTT	CATSNLAGGNQPQHF
TRBV11-3	14	TRBJ2-2	NA	NA	TGTGCCAGCAGCTTCGAGCCAAATACCGGGGAGCTGTTTTTT	CASSFEPNTGELFF
TRBV4-1	15	TRBJ1-5	NA	NA	TGCGCCAGCAGCCCCTTTGACCCCCAGGGGCAGCCCCAGCATTTT	CASSPFDPQGQPQHF
TRBV7-9	19	TRBJ2-7	once	TRBD2	TGTGCCAGCAGCTTAGTCCAGGCTAGCGGGAGATTGGGCTCCTACGAGCAGTACTTC	CASSLVQASGRLGSYEQYF
TRBV29-1	11	TRBJ1-1	NA	NA	TGCAGCGTTGAGGAGGGGCTGGAAGCTTTCTTT	CSVEEGLEAFF
TRBV6-1	13	TRBJ1-2	NA	NA	TGTGCCAGCAGTGCCCTAGTCAACTATGGCTACACCTTC	CASSALVNYGYTF
TRBV5-4	13	TRBJ2-3	NA	TRBD1	TGTGCCAGCAGCCCGGACAGGGGAGATACGCAGTATTTT	CASSPDRGDTQYF
TRBV7-8	17	TRBJ2-7	once	TRBD2	TGTGCCAGCAGCTTAGCGCGGTGGGGACTAGCAGCCTACGAGCAGTACTTC	CASSLARWGLAAYEQYF
TRBV9	15	TRBJ2-2	few	TRBD1	TGTGCCAGCAGCGGCAGGGGGCAAGACACCGGGGAGCTGTTTTTT	CASSGRGQDTGELFF
TRBV7-2	14	TRBJ2-2	NA	NA	TGTGCCGGCAGCTTTTGGGGCGGCACCGGGGAGCTGTTTTTT	CAGSFWGGTGELFF
TRBV5-1	17	TRBJ1-6	NA	TRBD1	TGCGCCAGCAGCTTGGGACAGGGAAGCTCCTATAATCCACCCCTCCACTTT	CASSLGQGSSYNPPLHF
TRBV30	12	TRBJ1-6	few	NA	TGTGCCTGGGGGAGGGGAGATTCACCCCTCCACTTT	CAWGRGDSPLHF
TRBV28	13	TRBJ2-5	NA	NA	TGTGCCAGCAGGTCCGACAGTCAAGAGACCCAGTACTTC	CASRSDSQETQYF
TRBV5-1	15	TRBJ2-5	NA	TRBD1	TGCGCCAGCAGCTACTCAGGGGGCAGGGAAGAGACCCAGTACTTC	CASSYSGGREETQYF
TRBV4-3	18	TRBJ1-4	NA	TRBD1	TGCGCCAGCAGCCAAGGAGACGGGGGACAGCCAACTAATGAAAAACTGTTTTTT	CASSQGDGGQPTNEKLFF
TRBV11-2	15	TRBJ2-5	NA	TRBD1	TGTGCCAGCAGCAGCCGGGACAGGGAAACGGAGACCCAGTACTTC	CASSSRDRETETQYF
TRBV27	13	TRBJ2-7	NA	NA	TGTGCCAGCAGTTTGAACAGGGCCCACGAGCAGTACTTC	CASSLNRAHEQYF
TRBV28	15	TRBJ2-7	NA	TRBD2	TGTGCCAGCATCCCCGGGGGGAGTATTCCCTACGAGCAGTACTTC	CASIPGGSIPYEQYF
TRBV11-1	16	TRBJ2-1	NA	TRBD2	TGTGCCAGCAGCTTAGGGGGACTAGCGGGACTCAATGAGCAGTTCTTC	CASSLGGLAGLNEQFF
TRBV7-2	14	TRBJ1-4	NA	NA	TGTGCCAGCAACCTAGGGGGAGCTAGAGAAAAACTGTTTTTT	CASNLGGAREKLFF
TRBV29-1	14	TRBJ2-3	NA	TRBD1	TGCAGCTCTACCGTGGACAGGTCCACAGATACGCAGTATTTT	CSSTVDRSTDTQYF
TRBV5-1	13	TRBJ2-7	NA	TRBD2	TGCGCCAGTAGCGGGGGCGCCTCCTACGAGCAGTACTTC	CASSGGASYEQYF
TRBV6-6	16	TRBJ2-7	NA	TRBD2	TGTGCCAGCAGCCCTGGACCAGCGGGAGGTTTCGACGAGCAGTACTTC	CASSPGPAGGFDEQYF
TRBV6-6	15	TRBJ2-7	few	NA	TGTGCCAGCAGTGACCCGGGACTGGAGGGCTACGAGCAGTACTTC	CASSDPGLEGYEQYF
TRBV5-1	15	TRBJ2-1	NA	TRBD2	TGCGCCAGCAAAGTAGCTAGCGGGAGTCACAATGAGCAGTTCTTC	CASKVASGSHNEQFF
TRBV30	14	TRBJ1-5	NA	NA	TGTGCCTGGACCACTCCGTATAGCAATCAGCCCCAGCATTTT	CAWTTPYSNQPQHF
TRBV9	18	TRBJ2-5	NA	TRBD1	TGTGCCAGCAGCGCAGCCCCGGGGACAGGGGGTTATCAAGAGACCCAGTACTTC	CASSAAPGTGGYQETQYF
TRBV19	12	TRBJ1-2	NA	NA	TGTGCCAGTAGTATTACCGGGGGAGTCTACACCTTC	CASSITGGVYTF
TRBV6-5	12	TRBJ1-2	NA	NA	TGTGCCAGCAGTTACGGCGGCTATGGCTACACCTTC	CASSYGGYGYTF
TRBV29-1	14	TRBJ1-2	NA	NA	TGCAGCGTGCAGAAAGGAGAGGGAAGGGATGGCTACACCTTC	CSVQKGEGRDGYTF
TRBV10-2	14	TRBJ2-7	NA	TRBD2	TGCGCCAGCAGGAAGACTAGCGGGAGCTACGAGCAGTACTTC	CASRKTSGSYEQYF
TRBV19	16	TRBJ1-2	NA	TRBD1	TGTGCCAGTAGTATTTTCACGGGGACAGCCGGCTATGGCTACACCTTC	CASSIFTGTAGYGYTF
TRBV5-1	17	TRBJ2-2	NA	TRBD2	TGCGCCAGCAGCTTGGAAGCGGGGGGGCGTCGAACCGGGGAGCTGTTTTTT	CASSLEAGGRRTGELFF
TRBV9	14	TRBJ2-7	NA	TRBD1	TGTGCCAGCAGCGTAGGTGACAGGGTCTACGAGCAGTACTTC	CASSVGDRVYEQYF
TRBV6-5	13	TRBJ2-7	NA	NA	TGTTCGGCTTACAGGGCGGGTTCCTACGAGCAGTACTTC	CSAYRAGSYEQYF
TRBV5-6	17	TRBJ2-2	NA	NA	TGTGCCAGCAGCTTGGTGGGGACTTTCGCGAACACCGGGGAGCTGTTTTTT	CASSLVGTFANTGELFF